This T cell receptor beta chain was sequenced in a study of blood T cell repertoires in COVID-19. Study as a whole: Samples representing acute and convalescent COVID-19 were sourced from the United States, Italy and Spain. Sample material is recorded as cDNA or gDNA derived from T cells, B-cell-depleted T cells, or PBMCs.

This clone was found once. The germline gives CDR1 SGHKS, CDR2 YYEKEE (reference sequence). This CDR3 spans 16 amino acids. The J segment lost 4 bases and the V segment lost 0 bases, leaving 7 bases of the junction unmatched. In the source study's methods: Amplification from reference gene primers served as the basis for estimated nucleated cell counts. TCRdb keeps only in-frame clones here, not all; method: immunoSEQ multiplex PCR. V and J calls and clone size are as listed in that table; D and trimming were resolved from the DNA. This sample has 100,000 or so clones; more than 80% occur once, and the top ten carry over 8.5%.

This receptor was obtained from a woman in her 70s with acute or convalescent COVID-19. This chain uses TRBV5-5 with TRBJ2-1; the match to TRBD2 covers 7 bases. The sequenced sample was peripheral blood. This chain's CDR3 is CASSLGEGLGYNEQFF. CDR3 DNA sequence: TGTGCCAGCAGCTTGGGGGAGGGACTGGGATACAATGAGCAGTTCTTC.